The present T cell receptor beta chain was sequenced within a study of blood T cell repertoires in COVID-19. Data came from immunoSEQ multiplex PCR; TCRdb stores just in-frame clones and leaves some out. There are approximately 210,000 clones in the sample; approximately 84% occur only once, and roughly 5.3% lies in the top ten. The CDR3 spans 12 residues. V was pared by 4 bases and J by 8 bases, with 9 bases between. Germline V gene lookup returns CDR1 LGHDT and CDR2 YNNKEL (reference sequence). The sequence was obtained from an older woman with active or convalescent COVID-19. The sequencing sample was made of peripheral blood. V and J are TRBV3-1 (or the pseudogene TRBV3-2) and TRBJ2-1; maybe TRBD2 (5 bases). Here the CDR3 reads CASSRTRHEQFF. CDR3 in DNA: TGTGCCAGCAGCCGAACTAGACATGAGCAGTTCTTC.